This T cell receptor beta chain is drawn from a study of blood T cell repertoires in COVID-19. Study in general: The analysed material was cDNA or gDNA that came from T cells, B-cell-depleted T cells, or PBMCs.

The CDR3 contains 16 residues. Trimming took 4 bases from V and 0 from J; bases not matched to a gene: 6. Germline values: CDR1 LNHDA, CDR2 SQIVND (reference sequence). Using immunoSEQ multiplex PCR, the repertoire was profiled, and TCRdb retains in-frame clones only, with some absent. The sample has about 99,000 clones, about 90% seen once. The specimen was peripheral blood. The chain combines TRBV19 with TRBJ2-3; 8 bases fit TRBD2. The TCR sequence derives from a man in his fifties with acute or convalescent COVID-19. CDR3 residues: CASSRGQRESTDTQYF. DNA for the CDR3: TGTGCCAGTAGTAGGGGCCAGCGGGAGAGCACAGATACGCAGTATTTT.